The clone carrying this T cell receptor beta chain is judged hyperexpanded. Its antigen is still unknown. Genes and germline are mouse. The CDR3 end is not reached by the read, which stops 1 residue before it; the germline J gene fills it in. Measured with immunoSEQ multiplex PCR; TCRdb has only the in-frame clones, and not every one. The sample has about 1,600 clones, under 60% seen once. This entry belongs to a study of tissue T cells after allogeneic stem cell transplantation. Study-wide results and caveats: Anatomically similar tissues had similar TCR repertoires within each patient.

Time point of the sample: mouse harvest day 14 after allogeneic transplant. Mouse grafts combined 10^7 T-cell-depleted bone marrow cells with 10^6 splenic CD5+ T cells. Mice had MHC-mismatched B6 into BALB/c GVHD, sampled day 7 or 14. The CDR3 spans 15 residues. Germline loops: CDR1 LGHDT, CDR2 YNNKQL (reference sequence). Trimming removed 4 bases at V and 3 bases at J, with 12 bases between. The chain carries TRBV4 and TRBJ2-2, with D possibly being TRBD1 (6 bases). The sequence came from a female BALB/c mouse given C57BL/6 T cells with graft-versus-host disease after an allogeneic hematopoietic cell transplant. What was sequenced was spleen. Here the CDR3 reads CASSFGRGDTGQLYF. CDR3 DNA, as far as it was read: TGTGCCAGCAGCTTTGGCAGGGGAGACACCGGGCAGCTCTAC.